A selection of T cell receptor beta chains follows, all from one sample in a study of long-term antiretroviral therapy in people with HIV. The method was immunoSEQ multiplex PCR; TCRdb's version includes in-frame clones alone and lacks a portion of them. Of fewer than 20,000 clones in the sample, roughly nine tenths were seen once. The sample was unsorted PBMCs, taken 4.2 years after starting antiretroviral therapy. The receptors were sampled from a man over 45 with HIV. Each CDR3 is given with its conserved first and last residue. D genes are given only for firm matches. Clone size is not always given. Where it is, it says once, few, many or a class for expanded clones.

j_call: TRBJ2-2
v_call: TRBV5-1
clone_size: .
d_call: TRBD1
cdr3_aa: CASSWRDRATGELFF
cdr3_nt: TGCGCCAGCAGCTGGCGGGACAGGGCCACCGGGGAGCTGTTTTTT

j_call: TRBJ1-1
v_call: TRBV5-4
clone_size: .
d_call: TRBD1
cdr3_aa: CASSLARDRGTEAFF
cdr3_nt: TGTGCCAGCAGCTTGGCCAGGGACAGGGGCACTGAAGCTTTCTTT

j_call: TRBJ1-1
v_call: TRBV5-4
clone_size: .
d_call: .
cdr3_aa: CASSPIEGARNTEAFF
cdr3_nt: TGTGCCAGCAGCCCAATTGAAGGGGCGCGGAACACTGAAGCTTTCTTT

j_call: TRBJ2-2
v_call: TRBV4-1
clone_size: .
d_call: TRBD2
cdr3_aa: CASSRIQPGLTNTGELFF
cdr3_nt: TGCGCCAGCAGCCGAATTCAACCGGGACTAACGAACACCGGGGAGCTGTTTTTT

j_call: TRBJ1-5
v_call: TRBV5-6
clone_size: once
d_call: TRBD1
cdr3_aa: CASSLGTGNNQPQHF
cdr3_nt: TGTGCCAGCAGCTTGGGGACAGGGAACAATCAGCCCCAGCATTTT

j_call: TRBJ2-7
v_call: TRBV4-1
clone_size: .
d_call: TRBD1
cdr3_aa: CASSQVGTGWIYEQYF
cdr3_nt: TGCGCCAGCAGCCAAGTTGGGACAGGGTGGATTTACGAGCAGTACTTC

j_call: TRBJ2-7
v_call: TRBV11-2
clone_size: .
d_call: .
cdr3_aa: CASSFPGQPLYEQYF
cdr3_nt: TGTGCCAGCAGCTTCCCCGGACAGCCCCTCTACGAGCAGTACTTC

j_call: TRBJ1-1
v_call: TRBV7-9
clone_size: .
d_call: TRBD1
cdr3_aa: CASSFSGQGNTEAFF
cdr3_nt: TGTGCCAGCAGCTTTTCGGGACAGGGGAACACTGAAGCTTTCTTT

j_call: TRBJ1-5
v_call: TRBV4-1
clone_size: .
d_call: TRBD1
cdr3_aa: CASSLGQGGELEDQPQHF
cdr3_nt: TGCGCCAGCAGCCTCGGACAGGGAGGAGAATTGGAGGATCAGCCCCAGCATTTT

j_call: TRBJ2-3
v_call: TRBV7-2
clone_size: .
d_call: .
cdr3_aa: CASRGTDTQYF
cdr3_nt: TGTGCCAGCCGGGGCACAGATACGCAGTATTTT

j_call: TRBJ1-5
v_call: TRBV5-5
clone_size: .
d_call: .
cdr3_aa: CASSLIYGNQPQHF
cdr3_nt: TGTGCCAGCAGCTTGATATACGGCAATCAGCCCCAGCATTTT

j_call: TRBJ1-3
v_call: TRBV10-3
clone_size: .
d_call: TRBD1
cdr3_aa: CAISEPDRVSGNTIYF
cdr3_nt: TGTGCCATCAGTGAACCCGACAGGGTCTCTGGAAACACCATATATTTT

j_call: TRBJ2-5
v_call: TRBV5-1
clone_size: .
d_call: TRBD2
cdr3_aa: CASGPGLAGGLGETQYF
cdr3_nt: TGCGCCAGCGGACCGGGACTAGCGGGGGGTCTTGGAGAGACCCAGTACTTC

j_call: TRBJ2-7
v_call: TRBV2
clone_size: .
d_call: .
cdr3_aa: CASSDRRGYEQYF
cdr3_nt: TGTGCCAGCAGTGACCGCAGGGGCTACGAGCAGTACTTC

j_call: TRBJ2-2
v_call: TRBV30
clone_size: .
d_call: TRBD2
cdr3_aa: CAWNKQGGTGELFF
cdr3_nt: TGTGCCTGGAATAAGCAGGGAGGGACCGGGGAGCTGTTTTTT

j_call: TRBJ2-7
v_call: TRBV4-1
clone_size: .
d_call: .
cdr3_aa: CASSQDPGPSSYEQYF
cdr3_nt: TGCGCCAGCAGCCAAGATCCGGGACCCTCCTCCTACGAGCAGTACTTC

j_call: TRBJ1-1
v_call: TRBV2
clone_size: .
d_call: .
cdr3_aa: CASSELGGTEAFF
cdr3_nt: TGTGCCAGCAGTGAGTTAGGGGGCACTGAAGCTTTCTTT

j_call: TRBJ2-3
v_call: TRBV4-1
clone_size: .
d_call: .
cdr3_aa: CASSQGVVLITDTQYF
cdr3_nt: TGCGCCAGCAGCCAAGGAGTAGTCCTTATCACAGATACGCAGTATTTT

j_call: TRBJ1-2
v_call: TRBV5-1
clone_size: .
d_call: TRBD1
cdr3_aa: CASSQGGGDYGYTF
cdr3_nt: TGCGCCAGCAGCCAAGGAGGGGGCGACTATGGCTACACCTTC

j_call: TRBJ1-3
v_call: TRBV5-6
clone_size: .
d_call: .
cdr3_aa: CASSFLQGGNTIYF
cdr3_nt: TGTGCCAGCAGCTTCCTACAGGGAGGAAACACCATATATTTT

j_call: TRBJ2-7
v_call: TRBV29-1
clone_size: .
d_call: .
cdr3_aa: CSARRIDSYEQYF
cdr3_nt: TGCAGCGCCAGGCGCATAGATTCCTACGAGCAGTACTTC

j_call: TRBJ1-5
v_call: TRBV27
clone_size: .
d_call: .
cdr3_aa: CASRKGIDNQPQHF
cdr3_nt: TGTGCCAGCAGGAAGGGTATTGACAATCAGCCCCAGCATTTT

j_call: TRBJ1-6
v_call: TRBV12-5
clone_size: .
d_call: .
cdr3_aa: CASGLVNSPLHF
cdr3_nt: TGTGCTAGTGGTTTGGTCAATTCACCCCTCCACTTT

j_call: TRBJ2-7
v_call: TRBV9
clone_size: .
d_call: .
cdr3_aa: CASSVSTGISYEQYF
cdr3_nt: TGTGCCAGCAGCGTATCCACAGGGATTTCCTACGAGCAGTACTTC

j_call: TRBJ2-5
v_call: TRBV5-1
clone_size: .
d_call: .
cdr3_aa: CASSLGGASQETQYF
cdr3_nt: TGCGCCAGCAGCTTGGGGGGGGCGAGCCAAGAGACCCAGTACTTC

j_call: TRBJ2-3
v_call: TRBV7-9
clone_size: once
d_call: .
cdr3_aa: CASSLERGPPSTDTQYF
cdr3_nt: TGTGCCAGCAGCTTAGAACGGGGCCCTCCTAGCACAGATACGCAGTATTTT

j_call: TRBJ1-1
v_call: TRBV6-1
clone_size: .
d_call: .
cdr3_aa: CASSLQPNTEAFF
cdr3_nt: TGTGCCAGCAGTTTACAGCCGAACACTGAAGCTTTCTTT

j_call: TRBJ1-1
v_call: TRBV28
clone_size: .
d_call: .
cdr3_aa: CASSFFRNTEAFF
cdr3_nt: TGTGCCAGCAGTTTTTTCAGGAACACTGAAGCTTTCTTT

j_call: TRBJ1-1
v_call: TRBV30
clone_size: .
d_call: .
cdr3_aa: CAWSAGQSEAFF
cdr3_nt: TGTGCCTGGAGCGCTGGACAGTCTGAAGCTTTCTTT

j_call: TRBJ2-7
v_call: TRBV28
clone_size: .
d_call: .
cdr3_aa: CASSRGYEQYF
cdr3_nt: TGTGCCAGCAGTCGAGGCTACGAGCAGTACTTC

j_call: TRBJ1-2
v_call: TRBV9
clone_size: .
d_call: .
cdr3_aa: CASSDPSRNYGYTF
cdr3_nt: TGTGCCAGCAGCGACCCTTCGCGTAACTATGGCTACACCTTC

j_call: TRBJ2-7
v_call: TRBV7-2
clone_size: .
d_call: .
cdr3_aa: CASSVIRERVYEQYF
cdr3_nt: TGTGCCAGCAGCGTCATTAGGGAAAGGGTCTACGAGCAGTACTTC

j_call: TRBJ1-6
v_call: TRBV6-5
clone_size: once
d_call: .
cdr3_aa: CAGSRTPNNSPLHF
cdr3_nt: TGTGCCGGATCCCGGACACCCAATAATTCACCCCTCCACTTT

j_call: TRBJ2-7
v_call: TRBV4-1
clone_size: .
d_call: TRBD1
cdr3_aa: CASSLDRGGEQYF
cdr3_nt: TGCGCCAGCAGCCTGGACAGGGGAGGCGAGCAGTACTTC

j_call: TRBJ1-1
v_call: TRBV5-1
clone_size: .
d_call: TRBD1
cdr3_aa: CASSDPGQGYTEAFF
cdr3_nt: TGCGCCAGCAGCGATCCGGGACAGGGGTATACTGAAGCTTTCTTT

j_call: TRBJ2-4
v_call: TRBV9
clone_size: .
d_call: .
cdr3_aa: CASSVGKGNIQYF
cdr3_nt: TGTGCCAGCAGCGTAGGGAAGGGTAACATTCAGTACTTC

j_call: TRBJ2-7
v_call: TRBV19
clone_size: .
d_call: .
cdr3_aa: CASQGSGEQYF
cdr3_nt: TGTGCCAGTCAGGGGTCGGGTGAGCAGTACTTC

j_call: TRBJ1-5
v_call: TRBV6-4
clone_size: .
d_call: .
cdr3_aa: CASSDGVGPQHF
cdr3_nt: TGTGCCAGCAGTGACGGCGTAGGGCCCCAGCATTTT

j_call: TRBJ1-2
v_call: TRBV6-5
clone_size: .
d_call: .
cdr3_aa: CASTPSAGDHGYTF
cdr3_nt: TGTGCCAGCACTCCCTCCGCCGGGGACCATGGCTACACCTTC